Shown below are 6 T cell receptor beta chains from a single sample sequenced in a study of cytomegalovirus exposure and HLA in healthy donors. Vbeta (60) and Jbeta (13) primers were used in the PCR. Method: immunoSEQ multiplex PCR; TCRdb's copy keeps in-frame clones and lacks some. The data hold 140,000 to 150,000 clones, with around 80% observed a single time. Specimen: PBMCs. Every receptor here comes from a female donor in good health and CMV-seronegative.

This clone has just a few counts. The gene calls are TRBV5-4 and TRBJ1-2, with D possibly matching TRBD1 (5 bases). Germline V lookup: CDR1 SGHNT, CDR2 YYREEE (reference sequence). This CDR3 comprises 15 residues. Trimming removed 0 bases from V and 0 bases from J, with 9 bases in between. The CDR3 reads CASSLVGGANYGYTF. CDR3 coding DNA: TGTGCCAGCAGCTTGGTCGGGGGAGCTAACTATGGCTACACCTTC.

CDR3 residues: CASSETGGVYEKLFF. CDR3 nucleotide sequence: TGTGCCAGCAGTGAGACGGGGGGGGTATATGAAAAACTGTTTTTT. The chain combines TRBV2 with TRBJ1-4, with D possibly being TRBD1 (5 bases). This CDR3 spans 15 amino acids. The V end was cut by 3 bases, the J end by 6 bases, with 14 bases between. The germline V gene has CDR1 SNHLY and CDR2 FYNNEI.

The chain carries TRBV28 and TRBJ1-1; D remains unclear. Per germline, CDR1 MDHEN and CDR2 SYDVKM. The CDR3 consists of 13 residues. Trimming removed 5 bases at V and 0 bases at J, with 7 bases between. CDR3 nucleotide sequence: TGTGCCAGCAGTCGCACAGTGAACACTGAAGCTTTCTTT. It encodes CASSRTVNTEAFF.

V usage is TRBV7-6 and J usage is TRBJ2-2, with TRBD2 identical over 10 bases. The V segment lost 1 base and the J segment 6 bases; nucleotides outside the gene matches: 5. Looked up from germline, CDR1 is SGHVS and CDR2 is FNYEAQ. The CDR3 is made up of 16 amino acids. For the CDR3, the DNA is TGTGCCAGCAGCTTAGGAGCGGGGGGGCCCCCCGGGGAGCTGTTTTTT. Residues: CASSLGAGGPPGELFF. Using reference TRBV7-6 and TRBJ2-2 for the parts outside the CDR3, the full variable domain is GAGVSQSPRYKVTKRGQDVALRCDPISGHVSLYWYRQALGQGPEFLTYFNYEAQQDKSGLPNDRFSAERPEGSISTLTIQRTEQRDSAMYRCASSLGAGGPPGELFFGEGSRLTVL.

The CDR3 DNA reads as TGTGCCAGCAGTGAAGAGGTAGGGGGCAGAGTTCAGCCCCAGCATTTT. This translates into CASSEEVGGRVQPQHF. The gene calls are TRBV6-1 and TRBJ1-5; 7 positions agree with TRBD1. The germline gives CDR1 MNHNS, CDR2 SASEGT. The CDR3 totals 16 residues. V gave up 1 base and J gave up 6 bases; unmatched junction bases: 9.

This chain joins TRBV6-5 and TRBJ1-6, with 8 bases lining up with TRBD1. Germline CDR1 is MNHEY and CDR2 is SVGAGI. This CDR3 contains 14 residues. V gave up 6 bases and J gave up 10 bases; unmatched junction bases: 8. CDR3 loop: CASSPDRGRSPLHF. The DNA of the CDR3 is TGTGCCAGCAGCCCCGACAGGGGACGGTCACCCCTCCACTTT.